This T cell receptor beta chain was documented in a study of T cells and Merkel cell carcinoma outcomes. Germline-derived CDR1 and CDR2 are LNHDA and SQIVND (reference sequence). There are 11 residues in the CDR3. Trimming pared 5 bases from V and 3 bases from J, leaving 3 bases between. Some clones are missing from TCRdb's copy, which holds only in-frame ones; the method was immunoSEQ multiplex PCR. This table has a few hundred clones, approximately 90% appearing once. The sequenced sample consisted of tumor tissue from Merkel cell carcinoma. The chain has TRBV19 and TRBJ2-3, with D uncertain. The clonotype was recovered from a human donor with Merkel cell carcinoma. CDR3 amino acids: CASSWTDTQYF. DNA of the CDR3: TGTGCCAGTAGTTGGACAGATACGCAGTATTTT.